A single sample gave rise to the 32 T cell receptor beta chains below, sequenced in a study of EBV T-cell therapy then PD-1 blockade in nasopharyngeal carcinoma. Treatment given: AdE1-LMPpoly-expanded autologous EBV-specific T-cell therapy followed by anti-PD-1 nivolumab. These receptors have no known antigen. Generated by immunoSEQ multiplex PCR, the TCRdb table keeps only in-frame clones and is missing some. The sample has around 23,000 clones; over 75% are singletons. The sample here was CD8+ T cells from blood, taken between days 55 and 70 from a patient whose treatment included autologous EBV-specific T cells and nivolumab. These receptors all stem from a man aged 40-50 years with nasopharyngeal carcinoma.

The gene calls are TRBV4-3 and TRBJ2-7, with D perhaps matching TRBD1 (6 bases). Germline V gene lookup returns CDR1 LGHNA and CDR2 YSLEER. V shed 3 bases and J shed 2 bases, with 11 bases lying between them. The CDR3 covers 14 residues. CDR3 in amino acids: CASSQGDKTYEQYF. The CDR3 nucleotides read TGCGCCAGCAGCCAGGGGGACAAGACCTACGAGCAGTACTTC.

V is TRBV6-6 and J is TRBJ2-5; a possible D gene is TRBD1 (5 bases). Deletions cut 4 bases from V and 3 bases from J, with 12 bases between. CDR1 is MNHNY, CDR2 SVGAGI, per germline (reference sequence). The CDR3 extends over 14 amino acids. The CDR3 DNA follows: TGTGCCAGCAGTTTCCAGGGTCGGAAAGAGACCCAGTACTTC. This codes for CASSFQGRKETQYF.

The chain is built from TRBV19 and TRBJ1-4; perhaps TRBD1 as D (5 bases). The germline V gene has CDR1 LNHDA and CDR2 SQIVND (reference sequence). Between the trimmed V and J ends, which lost 2 bases and 6 bases, there was a span of 13 bases. The CDR3 length is 15 residues. This chain's CDR3 is CASSITTGSYEKLFF. The CDR3 DNA reads as TGTGCCAGTAGTATAACAACAGGTTCTTATGAAAAACTGTTTTTT.

The gene calls are TRBV9 and TRBJ2-3; 11 bases agree with TRBD1. The CDR3 extends over 16 amino acids. The junction had 3 bases not matched to a gene; V was cut back by 0 bases and J by 3 bases. Germline V gene data show CDR1 as SGDLS and CDR2 as YYNGEE. This chain's CDR3 is CASSVGDRGITDTQYF. CDR3 bases: TGTGCCAGCAGCGTAGGGGACAGGGGGATTACAGATACGCAGTATTTT.

The genes are TRBV4-1 and TRBJ2-1, with D unresolved. CDR3 length: 13 residues. Trimming left V 0 bases short and J 9 bases short, with 9 bases between. Germline lookup yields CDR1 MGHRA and CDR2 YSYEKL. The CDR3: CASSQDAEVEQFF. CDR3 bases: TGCGCCAGCAGCCAAGATGCAGAGGTTGAGCAGTTCTTC.

V is TRBV9 and J is TRBJ2-7, with D perhaps matching TRBD1 or TRBD2 (7 bases each). V shed 7 bases and J shed 3 bases, with 14 bases lying between them. The length of the CDR3 is 13 residues. Germline lookup yields CDR1 SGDLS and CDR2 YYNGEE. DNA for the CDR3: TGTGCCAGCGGCGGGGGACAGAACTACGAGCAGTACTTC. Encoded protein: CASGGGQNYEQYF.

The chain couples TRBV6-5 to TRBJ1-5; unclear D gene. Germline V gives CDR1 MNHEY, CDR2 SVGAGI. CDR3 length: 15 residues. Trimming removed 7 bases at V and 0 bases at J, with 13 bases between. The CDR3 region has the DNA TGTGCCAGCACCCCGGACGTATATAGCAATCAGCCCCAGCATTTT. Translating it yields CASTPDVYSNQPQHF.

The V and J genes are TRBV7-3 and TRBJ2-3; 10 bases align to TRBD2. Germline V gene lookup returns CDR1 SGHTA and CDR2 FQGTGA. The CDR3 is made up of 15 amino acids. Trimming at V came to 4 bases and at J to 6 bases, leaving 7 bases not matched to a gene. The CDR3 loop reads CASSSLAGEVDTQYF. CDR3 in DNA: TGTGCCAGCAGCTCCCTAGCGGGGGAGGTGGATACGCAGTATTTT.

This rearrangement joins TRBV7-9 to TRBJ2-2, with 9 bases aligning to TRBD1. The CDR3 spans 16 residues. The V gene end was trimmed by 4 bases and the J gene end by 5 bases; junction bases not matched to a gene: 8. Germline V lookup: CDR1 SEHNR, CDR2 FQNEAQ (reference sequence). In DNA, the CDR3 is TGTGCCAGCAGCTCAGGATCGACAGGGGGGACCGGGGAGCTGTTTTTT. Encoded protein: CASSSGSTGGTGELFF.

CDR3 coding DNA: TGTGCCAGCAGTTACAGCGGGGGCTCCTACAATGAGCAGTTCTTC. It translates to CASSYSGGSYNEQFF. The chain is built from TRBV6-5 and TRBJ2-1, with 8 bases identical to TRBD2. Trimming cost V 2 bases and J 0 bases; bases outside gene matches: 0. Germline-derived CDR1 and CDR2 are MNHEY and SVGAGI. This CDR3 is 15 amino acids long.

The chain recombines TRBV27 with TRBJ2-2; no clear D gene. This CDR3 region has 13 residues. The V gene lost 2 bases and the J gene lost 4 bases, with 5 bases spanning the gap. Per the germline V gene, CDR1 is MNHEY and CDR2 is SMNVEV (reference sequence). The DNA of the CDR3 is TGTGCCAGCAGTTTAGCTGGCACCGGGGAGCTGTTTTTT. It codes for CASSLAGTGELFF.

The chain couples TRBV14 to TRBJ1-6; 10 bases map to TRBD1. Germline CDR1 is SGHDN and CDR2 is FVKESK. This CDR3 contains 18 residues. V was pared by 1 base and J by 7 bases, with 10 bases of the junction left unmatched. CDR3 DNA: TGTGCCAGCAGCCAAGCCGGGACAGGGGTTTTCGCGAATTCACCCCTCCACTTT. Its protein product is CASSQAGTGVFANSPLHF.

This chain joins TRBV6-2 or TRBV6-3 and TRBJ1-1; D call uncertain. CDR1 is MNHEY, CDR2 SVGEGT, per germline. V lost 2 bases and J 3 bases, leaving 7 bases between the germline ends. This CDR3 spans 13 amino acids. The CDR3 spells CASSYGFHTEAFF. The CDR3 DNA sequence: TGTGCCAGCAGTTACGGCTTTCACACTGAAGCTTTCTTT.

This chain connects TRBV5-5 to TRBJ1-4; D remains ambiguous. This CDR3 is 15 amino acids long. Trimming left V 1 base short and J 0 bases short, with 7 bases between. The V gene's germline CDR1 is SGHKS and CDR2 YYEKEE (reference sequence). Here the CDR3 reads CASSLIGATNEKLFF. The CDR3 DNA is TGTGCCAGCAGCTTGATAGGTGCAACTAATGAAAAACTGTTTTTT.

The genes are TRBV5-1 and TRBJ2-5; 9 bases are a match to TRBD1. The ends lost 0 bases at V and 4 bases at J; junction bases unmatched: 10. This CDR3 is 17 amino acids long. Germline values: CDR1 SGHRS, CDR2 YFSETQ. This chain's CDR3 is CASSLVGQGFPGETQYF. The CDR3 DNA sequence: TGCGCCAGCAGCTTGGTGGGACAGGGATTTCCCGGAGAGACCCAGTACTTC.

The chain combines TRBV5-6 with TRBJ1-5; 8 bases map to TRBD1. The CDR3 totals 15 residues. Trimming took 6 bases from V and 6 from J; bases not matched to a gene: 11. Germline V gives CDR1 SGHDT, CDR2 YYEEEE. The chain's CDR3 is CASTWGQGAGQPQHF. Written as DNA, the CDR3 is TGTGCCAGCACCTGGGGGCAGGGGGCGGGTCAGCCCCAGCATTTT.

J is TRBJ1-2 and V is TRBV7-6; 8 bases align to TRBD1. The ends lost 7 bases at V and 7 bases at J; junction bases unmatched: 11. This CDR3 has 14 amino acids. Germline V gene lookup returns CDR1 SGHVS and CDR2 FNYEAQ. The CDR3 DNA sequence: TGTGCCAGCACCCCAGGGCAGGGGGCTATTGGCTACACCTTC. It codes for CASTPGQGAIGYTF.

The chain recombines TRBV7-8 with TRBJ2-7; 9 bases map to TRBD1. Germline V gene sequence: CDR1 SGHVS, CDR2 FQNEAQ. The CDR3 runs to 14 residues. V lost 4 bases, J lost 2 bases, and 3 bases stayed unmatched. CDR3 amino acids: CASSSGTGPYEQYF. The CDR3 nucleotides read TGTGCCAGCAGCTCCGGGACAGGGCCCTACGAGCAGTACTTC. The full variable domain, completed using reference TRBV7-8 and TRBJ2-7, is GAGVSQSPRYKVAKRGQDVALRCDPISGHVSLFWYQQALGQGPEFLTYFQNEAQLDKSGLPSDRFFAERPEGSVSTLKIQRTQQEDSAVYLCASSSGTGPYEQYFGPGTRLTVT.

There are a few counts of this clone. The chain is built from TRBV2 and TRBJ2-7, with TRBD1 matching 7 bases. Germline V gene data show CDR1 as SNHLY and CDR2 as FYNNEI. The CDR3 totals 13 residues. V shed 11 bases and J 2 bases; nucleotides not matched to a gene: 9. CDR3 in DNA: TGTGCCGCGGCGACAGGGAACACCTACGAGCAGTACTTC. This translates into CAAATGNTYEQYF.

V usage is TRBV4-2 and J usage is TRBJ1-6, with D perhaps matching TRBD1 (5 bases). The germline V gene has CDR1 LGHNA and CDR2 YNFKEQ. The CDR3 has 17 residues. Trimming shortened V by 3 bases and J by 5 bases, and 17 bases separated the two germline ends. The chain's CDR3 is CASSQETPGTDNSPLHF. The CDR3 bases are TGTGCCAGCAGCCAGGAAACACCCGGGACGGATAATTCACCCCTCCACTTT.

The V gene is TRBV6-2 or TRBV6-3, the J gene TRBJ2-3; D gene uncertain. CDR3 size: 15 residues. The germline V gene encodes CDR1 MNHEY and CDR2 SVGEGT. V lost 7 bases and J lost 0, with 14 bases in between. CDR3 sequence reads: CASTPGTSSTDTQYF. In DNA, the CDR3 is TGTGCCAGCACCCCCGGAACCTCTAGCACAGATACGCAGTATTTT.

To note about this clone: Other nucleotide sequences in the sample specify the same CDR3. This chain uses TRBV9 with TRBJ2-7; D tentatively fits TRBD1 or TRBD2 (7 bases each). This CDR3 has 15 residues. Trimming removed 0 bases at V and 3 bases at J, with 13 bases between. Looked up from germline, CDR1 is SGDLS and CDR2 is YYNGEE. CDR3 bases: TGTGCCAGCAGCGTAGGGGGAGGGGGCTACTACGAGCAGTACTTC. Amino acids: CASSVGGGGYYEQYF.

The chain is built from TRBV2 and TRBJ2-5; D unresolved. CDR1 is SNHLY, CDR2 FYNNEI, per germline. CDR3 length: 14 residues. The V gene lost 6 bases and the J gene lost 1 base, with 12 bases spanning the gap. In nucleotides, the CDR3 is TGTGCCAGCAGCCCTGGCTACTTCCAAGAGACCCAGTACTTC. Protein product: CASSPGYFQETQYF.

The V gene is TRBV4-3, the J gene TRBJ2-3; possible D gene TRBD2, 6 bases. V lost 4 bases and J lost 0, with 11 bases in between. CDR3 length: 15 residues. Per the germline V gene, CDR1 is LGHNA and CDR2 is YSLEER. The CDR3 region has the DNA TGCGCCAGCAGCCCCGGGGGAAGTAGCACAGATACGCAGTATTTT. Translated, it gives CASSPGGSSTDTQYF.

The chain carries TRBV9 and TRBJ1-5; no firm D call. V lost 0 bases and J 1 base, leaving 2 bases between the germline ends. This CDR3 contains 13 residues. Germline V lookup: CDR1 SGDLS, CDR2 YYNGEE. CDR3 amino acids: CASSVGSNQPQHF. The CDR3 region has the DNA TGTGCCAGCAGCGTAGGAAGCAATCAGCCCCAGCATTTT.

This clone has a single count. The chain has TRBV4-1 and TRBJ1-4; 8 bases agree with TRBD1. V lost 5 bases and J lost 0; bases outside the gene matches: 8. The CDR3 runs 17 residues. The germline V gene has CDR1 MGHRA and CDR2 YSYEKL. The DNA for the CDR3 is TGCGCCAGCAGCTACCGGGACAGGTTCGCAACTAATGAAAAACTGTTTTTT. It codes for CASSYRDRFATNEKLFF.

The count of this clone is one. The chain recombines TRBV6-5 with TRBJ2-1; no reliable D call. The germline V and J ends were trimmed by 0 bases and 0 bases, with 6 bases remaining between them. Germline V gene sequence: CDR1 MNHEY, CDR2 SVGAGI. The CDR3 spans 15 residues. For the CDR3, the DNA is TGTGCCAGCAGTTACTCGGGGTTCTCCTACAATGAGCAGTTCTTC. This translates into CASSYSGFSYNEQFF.

The V and J genes are TRBV4-3 and TRBJ1-4; D is uncertain. The CDR3 runs 15 residues. From germline, CDR1 is LGHNA and CDR2 YSLEER. Trimming took 0 bases from V and 7 from J, leaving 12 bases between them. CDR3 sequence: CASSQDAAGVEKLFF. In DNA, the CDR3 is TGCGCCAGCAGCCAAGATGCGGCGGGCGTTGAAAAACTGTTTTTT.

V gene TRBV27 combines with J gene TRBJ2-4, with D perhaps matching TRBD2 (6 bases). V gave up 3 bases and J gave up 9 bases, with 9 bases separating them. In germline, CDR1 is MNHEY, CDR2 SMNVEV (reference sequence). The CDR3 is 12 residues long. The CDR3 DNA follows: TGTGCCAGCAGTTTCGGGGGAGGCATTCAGTACTTC. Encoded protein: CASSFGGGIQYF.

The chain uses TRBV6-2 or TRBV6-3 and TRBJ2-1, with TRBD2 matching over 10 bases. V lost 5 bases to trimming and J lost 6 bases; unmatched junction nucleotides: 4. The CDR3 runs to 14 residues. Germline V gene data show CDR1 as MNHEY and CDR2 as SVGEGT. The CDR3 region has the DNA TGTGCCAGCAGTACGGGACTAGCGAGCAATGAGCAGTTCTTC. It translates to CASSTGLASNEQFF.

The chain couples TRBV7-9 to TRBJ2-3, with D perhaps TRBD1 (5 bases). The CDR3 is made up of 16 amino acids. Germline CDR1 SEHNR, CDR2 FQNEAQ (reference sequence). The V and J ends lost 2 bases and 2 bases respectively, with 14 bases between them. The CDR3 region has the DNA TGTGCCAGCAGCTTAATAGGGGTGGGCAACACAGATACGCAGTATTTT. This sequence encodes CASSLIGVGNTDTQYF.

There are a few counts of this clone. The chain uses TRBV2 and TRBJ1-4, with a possible D match to TRBD1 (5 bases). The V gene lost 7 bases and the J gene lost 4 bases, with 13 bases spanning the gap. The germline V gene has CDR1 SNHLY and CDR2 FYNNEI. The CDR3 spans 14 residues. CDR3 nucleotides: TGTGCCAGCATTAAGGGGCCAGTTAATGAAAAACTGTTTTTT. As protein: CASIKGPVNEKLFF.